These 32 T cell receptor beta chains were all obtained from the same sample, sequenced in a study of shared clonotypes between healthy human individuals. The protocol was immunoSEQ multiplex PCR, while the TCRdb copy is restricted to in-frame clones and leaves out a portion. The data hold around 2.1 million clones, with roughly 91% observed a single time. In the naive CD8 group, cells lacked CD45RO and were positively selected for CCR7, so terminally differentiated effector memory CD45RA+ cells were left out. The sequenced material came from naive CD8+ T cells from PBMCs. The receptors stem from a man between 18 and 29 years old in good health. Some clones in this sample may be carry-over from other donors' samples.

CDR3: CASSVGWLAGGAGELFF. The CDR3 DNA reads as TGTGCCAGCAGCGTAGGGTGGCTAGCGGGAGGTGCCGGGGAGCTGTTTTTT. The chain carries TRBV9 and TRBJ2-2; 11 nucleotides line up with TRBD2. This CDR3 comprises 17 residues. V shed 0 bases, J shed 6 bases, and the junction held 7 bases outside the gene matches. Germline lookup yields CDR1 SGDLS and CDR2 YYNGEE.

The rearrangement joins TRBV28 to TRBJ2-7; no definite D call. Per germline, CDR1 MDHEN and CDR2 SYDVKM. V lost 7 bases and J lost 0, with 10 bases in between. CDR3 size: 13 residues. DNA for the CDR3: TGTGCCAGCAAGAACCCTAGCTCCTACGAGCAGTACTTC. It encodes CASKNPSSYEQYF.

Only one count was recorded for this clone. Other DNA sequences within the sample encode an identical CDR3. The CDR3 loop is CASSLLGSTYEQYF. The CDR3 nucleotides read TGTGCCAGCAGTTTATTAGGCAGTACCTACGAGCAGTACTTC. This sequence joins TRBV27 and TRBJ2-7; the D is unclear. The germline V and J ends were trimmed by 1 base and 2 bases, with 9 bases remaining between them. This CDR3 has 14 amino acids. Germline loops: CDR1 MNHEY, CDR2 SMNVEV (reference sequence).

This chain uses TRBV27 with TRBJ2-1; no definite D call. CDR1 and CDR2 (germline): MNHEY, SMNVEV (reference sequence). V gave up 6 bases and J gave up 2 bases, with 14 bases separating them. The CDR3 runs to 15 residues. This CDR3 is CASSQRSSAYNEQFF. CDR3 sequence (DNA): TGTGCCAGCAGCCAACGGTCGAGCGCCTACAATGAGCAGTTCTTC.

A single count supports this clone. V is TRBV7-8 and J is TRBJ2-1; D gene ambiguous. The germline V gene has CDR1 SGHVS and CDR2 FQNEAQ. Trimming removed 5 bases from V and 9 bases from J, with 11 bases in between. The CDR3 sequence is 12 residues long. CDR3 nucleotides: TGTGCCAGCAGCCGTTCGGACCTTGAGCAGTTCTTC. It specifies CASSRSDLEQFF.

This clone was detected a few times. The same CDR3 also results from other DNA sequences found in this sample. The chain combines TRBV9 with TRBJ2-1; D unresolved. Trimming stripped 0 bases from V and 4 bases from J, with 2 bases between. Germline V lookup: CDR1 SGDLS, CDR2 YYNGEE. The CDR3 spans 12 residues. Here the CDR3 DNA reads TGTGCCAGCAGCGTAGATTACAATGAGCAGTTCTTC. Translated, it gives CASSVDYNEQFF.

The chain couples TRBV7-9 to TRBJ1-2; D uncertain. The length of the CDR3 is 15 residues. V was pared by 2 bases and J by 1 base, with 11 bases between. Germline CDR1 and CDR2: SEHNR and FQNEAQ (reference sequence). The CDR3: CASSLPSILNYGYTF. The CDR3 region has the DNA TGTGCCAGCAGCTTACCATCGATTCTTAACTATGGCTACACCTTC.

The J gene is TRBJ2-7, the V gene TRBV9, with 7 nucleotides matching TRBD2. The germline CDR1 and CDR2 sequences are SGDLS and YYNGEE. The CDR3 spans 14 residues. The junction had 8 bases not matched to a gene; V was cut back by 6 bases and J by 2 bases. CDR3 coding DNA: TGTGCCAGCACGCGGGGGAGCGGGACCTACGAGCAGTACTTC. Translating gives CASTRGSGTYEQYF.

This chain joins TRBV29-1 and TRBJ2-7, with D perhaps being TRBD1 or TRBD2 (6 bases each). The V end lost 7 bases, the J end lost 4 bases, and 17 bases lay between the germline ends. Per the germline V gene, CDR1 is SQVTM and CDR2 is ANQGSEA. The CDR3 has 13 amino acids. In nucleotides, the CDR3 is TGCAGCGCCCTTCCGGGGGCGGATTACGAGCAGTACTTC. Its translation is CSALPGADYEQYF.

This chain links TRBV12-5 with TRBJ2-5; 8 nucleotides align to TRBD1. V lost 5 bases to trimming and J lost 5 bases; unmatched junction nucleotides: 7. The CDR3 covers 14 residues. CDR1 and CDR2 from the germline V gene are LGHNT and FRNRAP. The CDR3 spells CASGLQGAGETQYF. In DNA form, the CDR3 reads TGTGCTAGTGGTCTCCAGGGGGCAGGGGAGACCCAGTACTTC.

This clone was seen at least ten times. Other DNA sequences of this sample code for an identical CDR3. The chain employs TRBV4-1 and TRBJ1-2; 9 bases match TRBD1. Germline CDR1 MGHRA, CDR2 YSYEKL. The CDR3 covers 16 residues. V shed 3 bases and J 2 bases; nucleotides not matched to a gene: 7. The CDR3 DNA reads TGCGCCAGCAGCCAGACAGGGGGGGCGCAGAACTATGGCTACACCTTC. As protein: CASSQTGGAQNYGYTF.

The chain's CDR3 is CASSHGRRETQYF. The CDR3 DNA sequence: TGTGCCAGCAGCCATGGCCGGAGGGAGACCCAGTACTTC. The V call is TRBV14, the J call TRBJ2-5; tentatively, D is TRBD2 (5 bases). CDR3 length equals 13 residues. Germline V gene sequence: CDR1 SGHDN, CDR2 FVKESK. V lost 3 bases, J lost 5 bases, and 10 bases lay in between.

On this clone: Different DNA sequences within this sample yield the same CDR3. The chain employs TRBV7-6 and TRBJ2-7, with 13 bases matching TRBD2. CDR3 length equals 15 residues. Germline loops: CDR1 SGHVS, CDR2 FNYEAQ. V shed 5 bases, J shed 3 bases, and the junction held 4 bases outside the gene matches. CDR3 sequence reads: CASSPRTSGGYEQYF. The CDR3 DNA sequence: TGTGCCAGCAGCCCCCGGACTAGCGGGGGCTACGAGCAGTACTTC.

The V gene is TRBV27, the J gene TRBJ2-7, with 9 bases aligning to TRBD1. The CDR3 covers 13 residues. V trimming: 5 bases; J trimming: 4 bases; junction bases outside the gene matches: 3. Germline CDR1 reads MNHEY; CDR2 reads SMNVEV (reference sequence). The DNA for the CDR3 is TGTGCCAGCAGTGGACAGGGGCAATACGAGCAGTACTTC. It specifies CASSGQGQYEQYF.

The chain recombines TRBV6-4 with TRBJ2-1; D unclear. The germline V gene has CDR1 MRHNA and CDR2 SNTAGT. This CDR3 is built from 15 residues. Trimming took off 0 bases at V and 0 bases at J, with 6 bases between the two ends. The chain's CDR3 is CASSDSRSSYNEQFF. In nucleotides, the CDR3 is TGTGCCAGCAGTGACTCGAGGAGCTCCTACAATGAGCAGTTCTTC.

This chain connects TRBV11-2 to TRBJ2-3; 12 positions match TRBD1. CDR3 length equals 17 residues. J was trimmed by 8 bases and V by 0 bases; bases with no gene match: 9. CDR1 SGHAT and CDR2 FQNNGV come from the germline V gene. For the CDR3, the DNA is TGTGCCAGCAGCTTAGATCAGGGGACAGGGGGCGACGTTACGCAGTATTTT. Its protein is CASSLDQGTGGDVTQYF.

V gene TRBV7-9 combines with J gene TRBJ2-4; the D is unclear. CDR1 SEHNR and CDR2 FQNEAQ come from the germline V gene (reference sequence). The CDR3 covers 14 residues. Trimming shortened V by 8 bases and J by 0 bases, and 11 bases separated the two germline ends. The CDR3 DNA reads TGTGCCAGCTCTGATGGGTTAGCCAAAAACATTCAGTACTTC. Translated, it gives CASSDGLAKNIQYF.

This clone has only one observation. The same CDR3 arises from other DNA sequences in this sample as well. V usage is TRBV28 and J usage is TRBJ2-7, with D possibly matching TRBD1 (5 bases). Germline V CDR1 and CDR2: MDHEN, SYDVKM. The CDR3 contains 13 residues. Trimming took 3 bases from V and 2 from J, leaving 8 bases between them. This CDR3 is CASSLAGPYEQYF. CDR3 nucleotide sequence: TGTGCCAGCAGTTTGGCAGGGCCCTACGAGCAGTACTTC.

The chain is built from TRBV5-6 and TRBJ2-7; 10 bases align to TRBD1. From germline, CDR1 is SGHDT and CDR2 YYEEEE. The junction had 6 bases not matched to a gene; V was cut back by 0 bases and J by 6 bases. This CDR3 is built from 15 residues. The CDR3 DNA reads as TGTGCCAGCAGCTTGGGGACAGGGGGTAGCGTCGAGCAGTACTTC. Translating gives CASSLGTGGSVEQYF. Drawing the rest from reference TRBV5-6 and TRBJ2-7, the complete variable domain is DAGVTQSPTHLIKTRGQQVTLRCSPKSGHDTVSWYQQALGQGPQFIFQYYEEEERQRGNFPDRFSGHQFPNYSSELNVNALLLGDSALYLCASSLGTGGSVEQYFGPGTRLTVT.

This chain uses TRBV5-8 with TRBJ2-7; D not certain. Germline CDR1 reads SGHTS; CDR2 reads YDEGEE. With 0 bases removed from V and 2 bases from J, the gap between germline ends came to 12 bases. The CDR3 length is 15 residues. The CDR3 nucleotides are TGTGCCAGCAGCTTGGATTCTGCTACTACCTACGAGCAGTACTTC. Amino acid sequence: CASSLDSATTYEQYF.

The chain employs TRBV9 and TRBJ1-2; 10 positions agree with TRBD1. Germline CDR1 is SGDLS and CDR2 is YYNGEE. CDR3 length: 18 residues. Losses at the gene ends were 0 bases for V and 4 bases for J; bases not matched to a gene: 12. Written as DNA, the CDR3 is TGTGCCAGCAGCGTAGATCGGGACAGGGGCGCCCGGGGCTATGGCTACACCTTC. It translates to CASSVDRDRGARGYGYTF.

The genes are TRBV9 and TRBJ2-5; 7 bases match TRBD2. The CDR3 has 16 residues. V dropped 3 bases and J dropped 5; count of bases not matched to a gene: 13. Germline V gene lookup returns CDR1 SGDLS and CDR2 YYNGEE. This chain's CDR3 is CASSAEWAGDRETQYF. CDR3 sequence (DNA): TGTGCCAGCAGCGCCGAGTGGGCGGGAGACCGGGAGACCCAGTACTTC.

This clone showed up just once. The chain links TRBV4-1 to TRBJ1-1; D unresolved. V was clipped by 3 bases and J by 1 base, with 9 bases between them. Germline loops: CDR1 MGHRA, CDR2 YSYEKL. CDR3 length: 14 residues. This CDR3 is CASSHSFSNTEAFF. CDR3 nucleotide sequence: TGCGCCAGCAGCCATAGTTTCTCGAACACTGAAGCTTTCTTT.

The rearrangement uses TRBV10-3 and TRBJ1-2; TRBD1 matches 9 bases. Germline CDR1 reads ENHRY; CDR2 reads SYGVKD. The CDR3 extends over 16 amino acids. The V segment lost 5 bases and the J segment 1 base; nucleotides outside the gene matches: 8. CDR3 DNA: TGTGCCATCAGTCAAACCCGGGACAGGGATAACTATGGCTACACCTTC. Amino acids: CAISQTRDRDNYGYTF.

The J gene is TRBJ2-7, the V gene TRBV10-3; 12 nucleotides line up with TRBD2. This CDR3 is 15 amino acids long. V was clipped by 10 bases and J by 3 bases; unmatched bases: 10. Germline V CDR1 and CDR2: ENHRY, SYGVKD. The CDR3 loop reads CATTPGLAGLYEQYF. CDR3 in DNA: TGTGCCACCACCCCGGGACTAGCGGGCCTCTACGAGCAGTACTTC.

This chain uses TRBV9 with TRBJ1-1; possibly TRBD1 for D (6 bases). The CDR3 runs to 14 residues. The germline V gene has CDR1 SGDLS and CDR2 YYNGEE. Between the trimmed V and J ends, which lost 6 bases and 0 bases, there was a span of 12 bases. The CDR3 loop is CASKPDSMNTEAFF. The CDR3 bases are TGTGCCAGCAAGCCGGACAGCATGAACACTGAAGCTTTCTTT.

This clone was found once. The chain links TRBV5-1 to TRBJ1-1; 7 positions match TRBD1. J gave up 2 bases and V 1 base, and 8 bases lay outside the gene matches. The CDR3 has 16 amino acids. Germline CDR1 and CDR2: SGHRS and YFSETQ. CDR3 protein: CASSLKPDRVNTEAFF. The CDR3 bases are TGCGCCAGCAGCTTGAAACCTGACAGGGTTAACACTGAAGCTTTCTTT.

CDR3 residues: CASSNWGADTQYF. The DNA for the CDR3 is TGTGCCAGCTCAAACTGGGGGGCAGATACGCAGTATTTT. The V gene is TRBV7-9, the J gene TRBJ2-3; possibly TRBD2 for D (6 bases). V was trimmed by 8 bases and J by 4 bases, leaving 13 bases between them. Germline V CDR1 and CDR2: SEHNR, FQNEAQ (reference sequence). This CDR3 is 13 amino acids long.

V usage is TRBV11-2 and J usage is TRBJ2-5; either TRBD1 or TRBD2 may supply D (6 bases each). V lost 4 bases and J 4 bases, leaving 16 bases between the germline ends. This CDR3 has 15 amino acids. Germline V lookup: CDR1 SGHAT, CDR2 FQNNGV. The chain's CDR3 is CASSSPWGAGETQYF. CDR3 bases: TGTGCCAGCAGCTCACCATGGGGGGCAGGAGAGACCCAGTACTTC.

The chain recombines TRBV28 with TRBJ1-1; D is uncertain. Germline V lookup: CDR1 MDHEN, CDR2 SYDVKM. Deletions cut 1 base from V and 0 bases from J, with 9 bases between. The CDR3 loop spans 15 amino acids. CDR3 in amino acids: CASSLSVQMNTEAFF. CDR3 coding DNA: TGTGCCAGCAGTTTATCAGTACAGATGAACACTGAAGCTTTCTTT.

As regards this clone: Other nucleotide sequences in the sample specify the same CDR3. For the CDR3, the DNA is TGTGCCAGCAGTTTTGGTGGCGAGCAGTTCTTC. This sequence encodes CASSFGGEQFF. The chain carries TRBV27 and TRBJ2-1; unclear D gene. Germline loops: CDR1 MNHEY, CDR2 SMNVEV (reference sequence). Trimming pared 3 bases from V and 10 bases from J, leaving 7 bases between. This CDR3 spans 11 amino acids.

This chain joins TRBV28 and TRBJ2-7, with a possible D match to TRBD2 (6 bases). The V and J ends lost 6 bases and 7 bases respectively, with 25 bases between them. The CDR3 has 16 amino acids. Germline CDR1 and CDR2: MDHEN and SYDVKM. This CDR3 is CASSSESGTLRGEQYF. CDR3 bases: TGTGCCAGCAGCTCAGAGTCCGGGACCCTGCGGGGTGAGCAGTACTTC.